These T cell receptor beta chains were read from a single sample in a study of shared clonotypes between healthy human individuals. Libraries were prepared by immunoSEQ multiplex PCR; TCRdb keeps only in-frame clonotypes and omits some of them. The sample holds about 1.5 million clones, approximately 97% seen once. The sample comprised naive CD4+ T cells sorted from blood. The receptor source for this set is a man under 40 in good health. Both conserved end residues are part of each CDR3. The D gene is left open where the match is weak. Not all rows give a size; the values are once, few, many and, for expanded clones, a class.

TRBD1 | TRBJ1-3 | . | TRBV7-6 | CASSMGTGSLGNTIYF | TGTGCCAGCAGCATGGGGACAGGGTCGTTAGGAAACACCATATATTTT
. | TRBJ2-1 | few | TRBV9 | CASSVATYNEQFF | TGTGCCAGCAGCGTAGCGACCTACAATGAGCAGTTCTTC
TRBD2 | TRBJ2-7 | . | TRBV4-1 | CASSQERLAGTYEQYF | TGCGCCAGCAGCCAAGAGCGGCTAGCGGGAACCTACGAGCAGTACTTC
. | TRBJ2-3 | . | TRBV19 | CASTKIATSGPSTDTQYF | TGTGCCAGTACCAAGATAGCGACCTCTGGGCCAAGCACAGATACGCAGTATTTT
TRBD2 | TRBJ2-3 | . | TRBV27 | CASSLLVAGGQDTQYF | TGTGCCAGCAGTTTATTGGTAGCGGGAGGCCAAGATACGCAGTATTTT
TRBD1 | TRBJ1-1 | . | TRBV11-2 | CASSPWTGRNTEAFF | TGTGCCAGCAGCCCCTGGACAGGACGGAACACTGAAGCTTTCTTT
TRBD2 | TRBJ2-7 | . | TRBV5-1 | CASSLGWAGGDRYEQYF | TGCGCCAGCAGCTTGGGCTGGGCGGGAGGGGACCGCTACGAGCAGTACTTC
. | TRBJ2-7 | . | TRBV5-4 | CASSGSGSSYEQYF | TGTGCCAGCAGCGGATCAGGGAGCTCCTACGAGCAGTACTTC
TRBD1 | TRBJ2-2 | once | TRBV19 | CASSITGGRSGELFF | TGTGCCAGTAGTATTACAGGGGGCAGGAGCGGGGAGCTGTTTTTT
. | TRBJ1-1 | . | TRBV27 | CASSHRRTDTEAFF | TGTGCCAGCAGTCACCGTCGGACAGACACTGAAGCTTTCTTT
TRBD2 | TRBJ2-7 | . | TRBV5-1 | CASSPSAGTSAHYEQYF | TGCGCCAGCAGCCCCTCGGCAGGAACTAGCGCACACTACGAGCAGTACTTC
TRBD2 | TRBJ2-2 | . | TRBV19 | CATATSGSQTGELFF | TGTGCCACCGCGACTAGCGGGAGTCAGACCGGGGAGCTGTTTTTT
TRBD1 | TRBJ2-3 | . | TRBV10-3 | CAIGTVSTDTQYF | TGTGCCATCGGGACAGTTAGCACAGATACGCAGTATTTT
TRBD1 | TRBJ2-7 | . | TRBV7-9 | CASSSPGQGYIGQYF | TGTGCCAGCAGCTCACCGGGACAGGGGTATATCGGGCAGTACTTC
. | TRBJ2-7 | once | TRBV5-1 | CASSLGGQTYEQYF | TGCGCCAGCAGCTTGGGGGGACAAACCTACGAGCAGTACTTC
. | TRBJ2-3 | . | TRBV7-9 | CASSLFRSTDTQYF | TGTGCCAGCAGCTTATTCAGGAGCACAGATACGCAGTATTTT
. | TRBJ2-7 | . | TRBV28 | CASGGGGYEQYF | TGTGCCAGCGGTGGGGGCGGCTACGAGCAGTACTTC
. | TRBJ2-3 | . | TRBV7-3 | CASSLIPGTVSTDTQYF | TGTGCCAGCAGCTTAATTCCAGGGACGGTTAGCACAGATACGCAGTATTTT
TRBD2 | TRBJ2-7 | . | TRBV10-1 | CASSRSGSYEQYF | TGCGCCAGCAGTAGGAGCGGGAGCTACGAGCAGTACTTC
. | TRBJ2-5 | . | TRBV13 | CASSFRGALGQETQYF | TGTGCCAGCAGCTTCCGAGGGGCGCTGGGCCAAGAGACCCAGTACTTC
. | TRBJ2-1 | . | TRBV30 | CAWARLEIDEQFF | TGTGCCTGGGCAAGACTAGAAATCGATGAGCAGTTCTTC
TRBD1 | TRBJ2-2 | . | TRBV19 | CASRPSQGYTGELFF | TGTGCCAGTAGACCGTCACAGGGGTACACCGGGGAGCTGTTTTTT